Each of the 19 T cell receptor beta chains below was sequenced from the same sample in a study of low-dose radiotherapy and immunotherapy resistance in tumors (dated 2022 in TCRdb). TCRdb lists the instrument as Illumina HiSeq 2500. First-strand cDNA was synthesized using Superscript III and a set of TRAV- and TRBV-specific primers, so that both TCRalpha and TCRbeta chains were covered. TCRs were amplified with Phusion for around 20 PCR cycles using a constant-region primer together with the adapter attached to the V primers. The public sequencing data were trimmed at Q25 with fastp and processed into clonotypes with MiXCR by TCRdb, which kept only in-frame beta chains. All rows with the same CDR3 protein become a single entry with the most common DNA and genes. The sample table contains fewer than 90,000 distinct CDR3 sequences; only one count was recorded for approximately 17% of them. The ten largest account for 5.5% to 6% of the sample.

The time point label of this sample denotes: before trial treatment. The sequencing here drew on PBMCs, taken before treatment. The origin of the receptors is a male donor with prostate cancer.

The sample holds many counts of this clonotype. The chain is built from TRBV29-1 and TRBJ2-3, with 8 bases fitting TRBD2. V gave up 3 bases and J gave up 3 bases; unmatched junction bases: 11. Germline lookup yields CDR1 SQVTM and CDR2 ANQGSEA. The CDR3 totals 16 residues. The CDR3 DNA follows: TGCAGCGTTGAGCTCGGGGCGGGAGGCCTGACAGATACGCAGTATTTT. It translates to CSVELGAGGLTDTQYF.

At least ten counts were recorded for this clonotype. V gene TRBV2 combines with J gene TRBJ2-5; a weak D match, TRBD1 (5 bases). Germline V lookup: CDR1 SNHLY, CDR2 FYNNEI. Trimming pared 4 bases from V and 2 bases from J, leaving 14 bases between. The CDR3 length is 15 residues. The CDR3 nucleotides are TGTGCCAGCAGTGTTGGACAAAGCTTACAAGAGACCCAGTACTTC. This codes for CASSVGQSLQETQYF.

Concerning this clonotype: A much larger clone lies one base from this, so it may be a read error. The chain links TRBV3-1 to TRBJ2-7; tentative D call: TRBD2 (5 bases). The V gene lost 0 bases and the J gene lost 7 bases, with 7 bases spanning the gap. From germline, CDR1 is LGHDT and CDR2 YNNKEL (reference sequence). The CDR3 spans 12 residues. CDR3 residues: CASSQDPGEQYF. The DNA for the CDR3 is TGTGCCAGCAGCCAAGATCCGGGAGAGCAGTACTTC.

J is TRBJ2-3 and V is TRBV9; D may be TRBD2 (5 bases). This CDR3 has 14 amino acids. CDR1 is SGDLS, CDR2 YYNGEE, per germline. The ends were cut back, 6 bases at V and 3 bases at J, with 14 bases in the middle. As DNA, the CDR3 is TGTGCCAGCACCCCGGGCGGGCCGACAGATACGCAGTATTTT. This gives the protein CASTPGGPTDTQYF.

This clonotype occurred many times. The genes are TRBV11-1 and TRBJ2-1; TRBD2 agrees at 7 bases. Germline V lookup: CDR1 SGHAT, CDR2 FQDESV (reference sequence). The CDR3 is 14 residues long. V was clipped by 3 bases and J by 3 bases; unmatched bases: 2. The CDR3 region has the DNA TGTGCCAGCAGCTTGGGGAGGGACTACAATGAGCAGTTCTTC. The encoded protein is CASSLGRDYNEQFF.

This clonotype has ten or more counts. The V gene is TRBV6-1, the J gene TRBJ1-1; D unresolved. The ends were cut back, 6 bases at V and 1 base at J, with 9 bases in the middle. This CDR3 has 13 amino acids. Per the germline V gene, CDR1 is MNHNS and CDR2 is SASEGT. The CDR3 loop reads CASSPAKNTEAFF. The CDR3, as DNA: TGTGCCAGCAGCCCAGCCAAGAACACTGAAGCTTTCTTT.

Remarks on this clonotype: The DNA is left out, because the CDR3 cannot be placed on it with certainty; the CDR3 is given as TCRdb lists it. The V gene is TRBV28, the J gene TRBJ2-2; no check of the table's D call, TRBD1, against the DNA was made. Germline CDR1 and CDR2: MDHEN and SYDVKM. The CDR3 sequence runs 13 residues, both termini included. CDR3 amino acids: CASSLAPRELFFF.

This clonotype was observed many times. The V gene is TRBV2, the J gene TRBJ2-3; D is undetermined. The CDR3 sequence is 13 residues long. V was cut by 6 bases and J by 0 bases, with 7 bases left in between. In germline, CDR1 is SNHLY, CDR2 FYNNEI. The CDR3 DNA reads as TGTGCCAGCAGCATATGGAGCACAGATACGCAGTATTTT. It specifies CASSIWSTDTQYF.

This clonotype was detected many times. The gene calls are TRBV20-1 and TRBJ1-2; the D is unclear. Trimming pared 1 base from V and 2 bases from J, leaving 11 bases between. The germline V gene has CDR1 DFQATT and CDR2 SNEGSKA (reference sequence). The CDR3 loop spans 14 amino acids. In nucleotides, the CDR3 is TGCAGTGCTAGAGTGGGGAGACCCAACTATGGCTACACCTTC. The encoded protein is CSARVGRPNYGYTF.

This clonotype came up a few times. V gene TRBV20-1 combines with J gene TRBJ2-1; TRBD2 matches 10 bases. This CDR3 contains 15 residues. V was pared by 2 bases and J by 5 bases, with 6 bases of the junction left unmatched. CDR1 DFQATT and CDR2 SNEGSKA come from the germline V gene (reference sequence). CDR3 amino acids: CSARSPSGSDNEQFF. The CDR3 coding sequence is TGCAGTGCTAGATCCCCTAGCGGGAGTGACAATGAGCAGTTCTTC.

This clonotype was picked up many times. The chain recombines TRBV11-2 with TRBJ2-7; D not certain. Germline assignment: CDR1 SGHAT and CDR2 FQNNGV. Trimming took off 5 bases at V and 7 bases at J, with 15 bases between the two ends. This CDR3 has 13 residues. The CDR3 nucleotides are TGTGCCAGCAGCGTAAGAATGGAGCGAGAGCAGTACTTC. It codes for CASSVRMEREQYF.

In this sample, this clonotype turned up a few times. The V and J genes are TRBV18 and TRBJ2-2; D remains ambiguous. The ends were cut back, 3 bases at V and 6 bases at J, with 14 bases in the middle. CDR1 and CDR2 (germline): KGHSH, LQKENI. The CDR3 is 15 residues long. The CDR3 loop is CASSPAISPAGELFF. Written as DNA, the CDR3 is TGTGCCAGCTCACCTGCCATTTCGCCCGCCGGGGAGCTGTTTTTT. Combining the CDR3 with reference TRBV18 and TRBJ2-2 gives the whole variable domain NAGVMQNPRHLVRRRGQEARLRCSPMKGHSHVYWYRQLPEEGLKFMVYLQKENIIDESGMPKERFSAEFPKEGPSILRIQQVVRGDSAAYFCASSPAISPAGELFFGEGSRLTVL.

This clonotype was seen ten or more times. The chain carries TRBV4-2 and TRBJ2-7, with a weak D call TRBD2 (6 bases). CDR3 length: 16 amino acids. Trimming left V 0 bases short and J 3 bases short, with 15 bases between. CDR1 is LGHNA, CDR2 YNFKEQ, per germline. The CDR3 DNA follows: TGTGCCAGCAGCCAAGATCGGTACGGGGGAGACTACGAGCAGTACTTC. Its protein product is CASSQDRYGGDYEQYF.

Remarks on this clonotype: This likely came from a read error, as a far larger clone is one base away. The conserved phenylalanine or tryptophan normally closing the CDR3 is absent here, so this likely arose from a read error. The genes are TRBV5-3 and TRBJ2-3; D unclear. TRBV5-3 is placed among ORFs of uncertain function. The CDR3 extends over 12 amino acids. Written as DNA, the CDR3 is TGTGCCAGCAGCTTGGACCAAGATACGCAGTATTTG. Encoded protein: CASSLDQDTQYL.

The CDR3 region is CASSVYQTSNQPQHF. DNA for the CDR3: TGTGCCAGCAGTGTTTACCAAACTAGCAATCAGCCCCAGCATTTT. The chain employs TRBV2 and TRBJ1-5; D unresolved. Trimming took off 4 bases at V and 0 bases at J, with 10 bases between the two ends. Germline-derived CDR1 and CDR2 are SNHLY and FYNNEI. The CDR3 is 15 amino acids.

Ten or more counts support this clonotype. V usage is TRBV9 and J usage is TRBJ2-5, with D unresolved. This CDR3 is 14 amino acids long. Germline V gene lookup returns CDR1 SGDLS and CDR2 YYNGEE. V lost 2 bases to trimming and J lost 1 base, with 9 bases between them. CDR3 in amino acids: CASSVNNRQETQYF. The DNA of the CDR3 is TGTGCCAGCAGCGTTAATAACCGCCAAGAGACCCAGTACTTC.

This clonotype appeared many times. The V and J genes are TRBV6-2 or TRBV6-3 and TRBJ2-7; D is ambiguous. The CDR3 is made up of 14 amino acids. Looked up from germline, CDR1 is MNHEY and CDR2 is SVGEGT. The V end was cut by 5 bases, the J end by 0 bases, with 11 bases between. The CDR3 nucleotides are TGTGCCAGCAGTGGTGGACGCGGCTCCTACGAGCAGTACTTC. As protein: CASSGGRGSYEQYF.

This clonotype was seen ten or more times. The gene calls are TRBV19 and TRBJ2-1; D perhaps matches TRBD1 (6 bases). The V end lost 0 bases, the J end lost 5 bases, and 14 bases lay between the germline ends. CDR1 and CDR2 from the germline V gene are LNHDA and SQIVND (reference sequence). This CDR3 is built from 16 residues. CDR3 residues: CASSIDAPGQNNEQFF. Written as DNA, the CDR3 is TGTGCCAGTAGTATAGATGCACCAGGACAGAACAATGAGCAGTTCTTC.

Ten or more counts support this clonotype. The V call is TRBV28, the J call TRBJ1-6; TRBD1 agrees at 7 bases. The CDR3 contains 15 residues. Germline lookup yields CDR1 MDHEN and CDR2 SYDVKM. V shed 8 bases, J shed 1 base, and the junction held 5 bases outside the gene matches. CDR3 nucleotides: TGTGCCAGCGTGGTCAGGGGGTCCTATAATTCACCCCTCCACTTT. Encoded protein: CASVVRGSYNSPLHF.